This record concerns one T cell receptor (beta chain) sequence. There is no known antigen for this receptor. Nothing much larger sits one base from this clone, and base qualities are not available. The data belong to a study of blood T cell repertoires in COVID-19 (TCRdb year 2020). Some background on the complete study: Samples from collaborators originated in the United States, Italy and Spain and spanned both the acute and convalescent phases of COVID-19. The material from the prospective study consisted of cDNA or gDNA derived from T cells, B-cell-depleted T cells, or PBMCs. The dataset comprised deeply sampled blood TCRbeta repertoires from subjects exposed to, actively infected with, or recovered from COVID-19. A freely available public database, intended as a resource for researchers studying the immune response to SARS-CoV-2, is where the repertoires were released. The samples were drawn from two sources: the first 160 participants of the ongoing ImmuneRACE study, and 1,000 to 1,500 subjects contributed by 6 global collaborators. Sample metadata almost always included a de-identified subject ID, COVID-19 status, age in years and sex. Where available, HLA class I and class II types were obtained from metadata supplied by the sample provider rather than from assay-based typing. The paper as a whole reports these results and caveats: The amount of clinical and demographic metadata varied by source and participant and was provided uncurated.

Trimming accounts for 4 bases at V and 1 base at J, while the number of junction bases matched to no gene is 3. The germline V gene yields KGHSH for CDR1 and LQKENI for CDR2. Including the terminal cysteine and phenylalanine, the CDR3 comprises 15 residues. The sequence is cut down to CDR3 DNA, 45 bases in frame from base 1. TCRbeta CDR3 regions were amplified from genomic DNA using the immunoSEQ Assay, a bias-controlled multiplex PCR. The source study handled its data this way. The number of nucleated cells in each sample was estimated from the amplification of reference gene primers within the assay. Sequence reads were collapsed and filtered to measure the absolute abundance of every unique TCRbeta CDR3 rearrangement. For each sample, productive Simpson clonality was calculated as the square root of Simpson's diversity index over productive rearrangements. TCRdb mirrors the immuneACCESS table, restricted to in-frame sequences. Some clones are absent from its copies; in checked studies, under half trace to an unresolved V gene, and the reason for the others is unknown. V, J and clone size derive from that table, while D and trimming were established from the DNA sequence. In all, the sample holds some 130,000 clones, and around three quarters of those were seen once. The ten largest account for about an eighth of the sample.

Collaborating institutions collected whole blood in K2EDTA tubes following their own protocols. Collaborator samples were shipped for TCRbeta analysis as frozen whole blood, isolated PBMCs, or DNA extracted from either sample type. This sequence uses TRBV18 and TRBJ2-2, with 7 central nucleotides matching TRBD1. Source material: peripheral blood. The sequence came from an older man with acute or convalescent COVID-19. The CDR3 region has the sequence CASSLDRLNTGELFF. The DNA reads TGTGCCAGCTCACTGGACAGGCTGAACACCGGGGAGCTGTTTTTT.